What follows are 7 T cell receptor beta chains derived from one specimen sequenced in a study of blood T cell repertoires in COVID-19. TCRdb's table, derived via immunoSEQ multiplex PCR, lists solely in-frame clones and lacks some. Of 120,000 or so clones listed, 87% are singletons. The sequencing input was peripheral blood. The receptors here all came from a woman aged 65 to 85 with acute or convalescent COVID-19.

CDR3 nucleotide sequence: TGTGCCAGCAGTGAATTGGGCAGGGTTTATGATCAGCCCCAGCATTTT. Translating it yields CASSELGRVYDQPQHF. The V and J genes are TRBV2 and TRBJ1-5; D may be TRBD1 (5 bases). Trimming left V 2 bases short and J 5 bases short, with 16 bases between. CDR1 and CDR2 (germline): SNHLY, FYNNEI. CDR3 length equals 16 residues.

The J gene is TRBJ2-1, the V gene TRBV28; 9 positions agree with TRBD2. The J segment lost 9 bases and the V segment lost 2 bases, leaving 14 bases of the junction unmatched. CDR3 length equals 17 residues. Germline CDR1 MDHEN, CDR2 SYDVKM. CDR3 DNA: TGTGCCAGCAGTTTAAGCCATCCCGGCGGGGGGGCCGCTGAGCAGTTCTTC. Translating it yields CASSLSHPGGGAAEQFF.

This chain joins TRBV5-4 and TRBJ2-1, with 13 positions matching TRBD2. Trimming cost V 4 bases and J 5 bases; bases outside gene matches: 3. CDR1 and CDR2 from the germline V gene are SGHNT and YYREEE (reference sequence). The CDR3 is 15 amino acids. Written as DNA, the CDR3 is TGTGCCAGCAGCATGGGACTAGCGGGGAACAATGAGCAGTTCTTC. Translation gives CASSMGLAGNNEQFF.

Only one count was recorded for this clone. DNA for the CDR3: TGTGCCAGCAGCCAATCCAGGTATGGAAGCTACACCTTC. Translation: CASSQSRYGSYTF. The chain combines TRBV3-1 (or the pseudogene TRBV3-2) with TRBJ1-2, with unresolved D. The CDR3 loop spans 13 amino acids. V was clipped by 2 bases and J by 9 bases, with 13 bases between them. Looked up from germline, CDR1 is LGHDT and CDR2 is YNNKEL (reference sequence).

CDR3 loop: CASSPTGGDSDTQYF. Here the CDR3 DNA reads TGTGCCAGCTCACCAACAGGGGGAGATTCAGATACGCAGTATTTT. The chain recombines TRBV18 with TRBJ2-3, with 8 bases that match TRBD1. With 2 bases clipped from V and 4 bases from J, the junction kept 5 bases outside the gene matches. Germline CDR1 reads KGHSH; CDR2 reads LQKENI. This CDR3 spans 15 amino acids.

The chain joins TRBV5-1 to TRBJ2-2, with D possibly TRBD2 on 5 matching bases. The CDR3 has 15 amino acids. Trimming shortened V by 0 bases and J by 5 bases, and 11 bases separated the two germline ends. CDR1 is SGHRS, CDR2 YFSETQ, per germline. The CDR3 nucleotides read TGCGCCAGCAGCTTGGTAGACTACTCGACCGGGGAGCTGTTTTTT. It codes for CASSLVDYSTGELFF.

The V and J genes are TRBV6-1 and TRBJ1-5, with D hard to call. V lost 1 base and J 2 bases, leaving 9 bases between the germline ends. The germline V gene has CDR1 MNHNS and CDR2 SASEGT. This CDR3 is built from 15 residues. Here the CDR3 reads CASSEVGIGNQPQHF. In nucleotides, the CDR3 is TGTGCCAGCAGTGAAGTGGGCATAGGCAATCAGCCCCAGCATTTT.